The sequence of this T cell receptor (beta chain) was determined in a study of cytomegalovirus exposure and HLA in healthy donors. Regarding the study as a whole: Reports showed the classifier diagnosing cytomegalovirus status with high specificity and sensitivity. Some V segments (TRBV6-2 and TRBV6-3 among them) were excluded as indistinguishable.

The study ran its PCR with 60 Vbeta and 13 Jbeta primers. Produced via immunoSEQ multiplex PCR; TCRdb's table is partial and in-frame only. This sample yields around 130,000 clones, of which roughly 79% are seen a single time; about 1.5% belongs to the top ten. This clone was counted a few times. Its matching antigen is unknown. Other nucleotide sequences in the sample specify the same CDR3. This CDR3 comprises 16 residues. With V trimmed by 0 bases and J by 0 bases, 0 bases remained unmatched. Germline CDR1 reads SGHRS; CDR2 reads YFSETQ. The J gene is TRBJ2-1, the V gene TRBV5-1, with 10 bases that match TRBD2. The sequence was collected from a woman between 18 and 29 years old in good health and CMV-seronegative. The sequencing input was PBMCs. In nucleotides, the CDR3 is TGCGCCAGCAGCTTGGCTAGCGGGAGCTCCTACAATGAGCAGTTCTTC. Protein product: CASSLASGSSYNEQFF.